This TCR beta chain was sequenced during a study of PD-L1 blockade in urothelial cancer. The wider study: The study started patients on atezolizumab in about 2014, giving 1,200 mg intravenously every 3 weeks. Bladder-origin urothelial cancer in males described most of the roughly 30 patients. Blood was subjected to analysis at 3 weeks (second dose) and 6 weeks following treatment start.

The CDR3 covers 15 residues. CDR1 and CDR2 from the germline V gene are SGHTA and FQGNSA. V was pared by 6 bases and J by 3 bases, with 18 bases between. Patients presented with locally advanced or metastatic urothelial carcinoma. TCRdb's copy holds only in-frame clones and misses some; the assay was immunoSEQ multiplex PCR. Counted here are more than 75,000 clones, 85% to 95% occurring once; the ten biggest clones make up around a tenth. The receptor comes from a man in his sixties with urothelial cancer. This material consisted of PBMCs, taken around atezolizumab (anti-PD-L1) treatment. The chain couples TRBV7-2 to TRBJ2-7; D may be TRBD1 (5 bases). The CDR3 DNA reads TGTGCCAGCAGTTACCAGGGTTTGGGGAACTACGAGCAGTACTTC. Its translation: CASSYQGLGNYEQYF.